The text below deals with one T cell receptor (beta chain). These data originate in a study of CD8 T cells in Susac syndrome. Germline V lookup: CDR1 MNHEY, CDR2 SMNVEV (reference sequence). There are 16 residues in the CDR3. V lost 7 bases to trimming and J lost 7 bases; unmatched junction nucleotides: 16. About 0.5 to 1 ug RNA was reverse transcribed with random hexamers. An immunoSEQ multiplex PCR generated amplified TCR beta CDR3 products spanning 54 Vbeta and 13 Jbeta. TCRdb reprocessed the immunoSEQ multiplex PCR reads with MiXCR, giving one entry per CDR3 protein. Of under 200,000 distinct CDR3 sequences detected, around 95% appear once; the ten largest clones hold roughly 0.16%. Relapsing-remitting disease, either stable or active, was present in the treatment-naive patients who were the multiple sclerosis controls.

The rearrangement uses TRBV27 and TRBJ2-1; 7 bases match TRBD2. Sequencing input: CD8+ T cells from PBMCs. The TCR comes from a human donor with multiple sclerosis. CDR3 protein: CASIVHPSSGGNEQFF. The CDR3 nucleotides read TGTGCCAGCATCGTGCATCCTTCCTCCGGGGGGAATGAGCAGTTCTTC.